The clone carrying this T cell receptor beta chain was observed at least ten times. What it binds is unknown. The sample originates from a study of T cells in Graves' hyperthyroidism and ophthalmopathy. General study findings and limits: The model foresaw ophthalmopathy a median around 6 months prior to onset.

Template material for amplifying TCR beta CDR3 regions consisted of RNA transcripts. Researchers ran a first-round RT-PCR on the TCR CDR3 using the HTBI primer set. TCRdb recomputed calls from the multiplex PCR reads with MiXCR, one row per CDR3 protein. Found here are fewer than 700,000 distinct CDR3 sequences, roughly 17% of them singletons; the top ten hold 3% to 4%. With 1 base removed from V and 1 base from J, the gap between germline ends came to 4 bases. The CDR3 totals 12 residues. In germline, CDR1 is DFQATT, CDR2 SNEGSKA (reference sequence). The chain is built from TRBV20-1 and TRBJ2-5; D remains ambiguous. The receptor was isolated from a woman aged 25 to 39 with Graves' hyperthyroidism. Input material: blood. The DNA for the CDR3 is TGCAGTGCTAGAGGTGGCCAAGAGACCCAGTACTTC. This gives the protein CSARGGQETQYF.